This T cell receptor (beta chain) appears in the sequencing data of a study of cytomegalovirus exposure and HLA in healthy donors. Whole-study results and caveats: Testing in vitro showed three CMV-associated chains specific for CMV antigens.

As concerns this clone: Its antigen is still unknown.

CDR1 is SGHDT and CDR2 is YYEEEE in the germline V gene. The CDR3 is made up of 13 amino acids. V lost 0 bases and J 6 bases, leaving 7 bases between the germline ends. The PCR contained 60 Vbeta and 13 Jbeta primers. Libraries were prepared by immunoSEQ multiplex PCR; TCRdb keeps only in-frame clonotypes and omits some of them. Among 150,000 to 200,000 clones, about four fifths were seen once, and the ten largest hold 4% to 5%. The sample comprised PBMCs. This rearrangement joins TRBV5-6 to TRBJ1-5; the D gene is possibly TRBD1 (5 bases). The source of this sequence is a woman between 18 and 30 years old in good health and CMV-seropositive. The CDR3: CASSLGGGQPQHF. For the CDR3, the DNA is TGTGCCAGCAGCTTGGGGGGCGGTCAGCCCCAGCATTTT.